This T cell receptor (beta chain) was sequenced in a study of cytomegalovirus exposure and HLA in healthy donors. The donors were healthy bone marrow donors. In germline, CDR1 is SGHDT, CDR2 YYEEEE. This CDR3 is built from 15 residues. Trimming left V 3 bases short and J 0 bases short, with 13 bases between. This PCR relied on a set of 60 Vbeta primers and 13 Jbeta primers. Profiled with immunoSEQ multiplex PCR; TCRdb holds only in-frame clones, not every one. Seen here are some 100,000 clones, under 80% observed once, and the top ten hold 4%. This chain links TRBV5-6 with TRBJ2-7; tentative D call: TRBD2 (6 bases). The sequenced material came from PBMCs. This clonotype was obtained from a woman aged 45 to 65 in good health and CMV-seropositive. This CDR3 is CASSSGGDSSYEQYF. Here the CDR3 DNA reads TGTGCCAGCAGCTCCGGCGGGGATAGCTCCTACGAGCAGTACTTC. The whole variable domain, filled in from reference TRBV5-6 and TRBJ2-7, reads DAGVTQSPTHLIKTRGQQVTLRCSPKSGHDTVSWYQQALGQGPQFIFQYYEEEERQRGNFPDRFSGHQFPNYSSELNVNALLLGDSALYLCASSSGGDSSYEQYFGPGTRLTVT.